A selection of T cell receptor beta chains follows, all from one sample in a study of CD8+ T cells in alopecia areata. Data came from immunoSEQ multiplex PCR; TCRdb stores just in-frame clones and leaves some out. The profile covers roughly 200,000 clones, with approximately 53% appearing a single time and roughly 5.3% taken by the ten largest. The source material was CD8+ T cells sorted from blood. All receptors derive from a human donor in good health. Each CDR3 is given with its conserved first and last residue. D genes are given only for firm matches. Not every row has a clone size; where given, it reads once, few, many or a size class.

clone_size: many
v_call: TRBV4-1
d_call: -
j_call: TRBJ1-1
cdr3_aa: CASSQEAVRGLGAFF
cdr3_nt: TGCGCCAGCAGCCAAGAGGCGGTAAGGGGACTTGGAGCTTTCTTT

clone_size: -
v_call: TRBV4-1
d_call: -
j_call: TRBJ2-1
cdr3_aa: CASSQEFREVSLYNEQFF
cdr3_nt: TGCGCCAGCAGCCAAGAATTCAGGGAAGTCTCCCTATACAATGAGCAGTTCTTC

clone_size: -
v_call: TRBV4-1
d_call: -
j_call: TRBJ2-2
cdr3_aa: CASSPGAGGELFF
cdr3_nt: TGCGCCAGCAGCCCGGGTGCGGGCGGGGAGCTGTTTTTT

clone_size: few
v_call: TRBV7-8
d_call: TRBD2
j_call: TRBJ2-1
cdr3_aa: CASSRTSVHNEQFF
cdr3_nt: TGTGCCAGCAGTCGGACTAGCGTGCACAATGAGCAGTTCTTC

clone_size: -
v_call: TRBV5-5
d_call: -
j_call: TRBJ1-2
cdr3_aa: CASSLSGGGGGYTF
cdr3_nt: TGTGCCAGCAGCTTGTCTGGCGGGGGCGGTGGCTACACCTTC

clone_size: few
v_call: TRBV19
d_call: -
j_call: TRBJ1-1
cdr3_aa: CASRDTEAFF
cdr3_nt: TGTGCCAGTAGGGACACTGAAGCTTTCTTT

clone_size: -
v_call: TRBV5-4
d_call: -
j_call: TRBJ1-1
cdr3_aa: CASQLQGNTEAFF
cdr3_nt: TGTGCCAGCCAATTACAGGGAAACACTGAAGCTTTCTTT

clone_size: -
v_call: TRBV4-1
d_call: -
j_call: TRBJ1-2
cdr3_aa: CASSQEPGYSNYGYTF
cdr3_nt: TGCGCCAGCAGCCAAGAACCGGGCTACTCTAACTATGGCTACACCTTC

clone_size: -
v_call: TRBV7-2
d_call: -
j_call: TRBJ2-1
cdr3_aa: CASSTGLGSYNEQFF
cdr3_nt: TGTGCCAGCAGCACGGGGTTGGGCTCCTACAATGAGCAGTTCTTC

clone_size: -
v_call: TRBV6-6
d_call: -
j_call: TRBJ2-1
cdr3_aa: CASSPTLRSYNEQFF
cdr3_nt: TGTGCCAGCAGTCCGACACTGCGGTCCTACAATGAGCAGTTCTTC